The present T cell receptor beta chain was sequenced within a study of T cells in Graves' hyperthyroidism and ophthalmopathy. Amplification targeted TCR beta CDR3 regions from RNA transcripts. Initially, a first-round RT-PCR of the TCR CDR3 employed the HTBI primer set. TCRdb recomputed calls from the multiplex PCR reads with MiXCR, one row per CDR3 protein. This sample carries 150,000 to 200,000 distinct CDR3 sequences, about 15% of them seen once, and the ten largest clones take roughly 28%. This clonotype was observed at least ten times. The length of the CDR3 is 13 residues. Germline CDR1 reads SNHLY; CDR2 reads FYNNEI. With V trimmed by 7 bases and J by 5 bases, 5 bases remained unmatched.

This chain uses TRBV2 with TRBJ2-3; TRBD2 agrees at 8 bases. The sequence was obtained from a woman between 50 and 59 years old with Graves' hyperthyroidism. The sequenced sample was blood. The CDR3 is CASTGGVGDTQYF. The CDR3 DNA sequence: TGTGCCAGCACGGGGGGGGTAGGAGATACGCAGTATTTT.